Below, 6 T cell receptor beta chains from the same sample are listed, as sequenced in a study of beta chain features in type 1 diabetes. Findings and limits, study-wide: The study found moderately but significantly shorter TCRB CDR3s in all four CD4+ subsets of Type 1 diabetes patients.

Sequenced material consisted of expressed TCRB transcripts (all of the isolated RNA was reverse transcribed). Clones were read by immunoSEQ multiplex PCR, and TCRdb kept only the in-frame ones, dropping some. This sample yields under 850,000 clones, of which roughly 13% are seen a single time; around 0.022% belongs to the top ten. Their target antigens are unknown. Sequencing was carried out using naive CD4+ T cells from blood. Receptor source: a man aged 18 to 30 with type 1 diabetes.

This chain uses TRBV29-1 with TRBJ2-1, with D perhaps being TRBD1 or TRBD2 (6 bases each). Trimming cost V 2 bases and J 6 bases, with 8 bases left between them. This CDR3 has 12 amino acids. Germline loops: CDR1 SQVTM, CDR2 ANQGSEA. Written as DNA, the CDR3 is TGCAGCGTTGAAAGGGGGGTCAATGAGCAGTTCTTC. Translation: CSVERGVNEQFF.

This clone was counted only a few times. The V call is TRBV7-8, the J call TRBJ1-3; D may be TRBD1 (5 bases). The germline V gene has CDR1 SGHVS and CDR2 FQNEAQ. The CDR3 length is 16 residues. V lost 0 bases and J 0 bases, leaving 9 bases between the germline ends. CDR3 coding DNA: TGTGCCAGCAGCTTAGCTGGGGCCCACTCTGGAAACACCATATATTTT. Amino acid sequence: CASSLAGAHSGNTIYF.

The CDR3: CASSPVGLANEKLFF. The CDR3 coding sequence is TGCGCCAGCAGCCCGGTCGGGTTGGCTAATGAAAAACTGTTTTTT. V gene TRBV4-3 combines with J gene TRBJ1-4; D unresolved. Germline values: CDR1 LGHNA, CDR2 YSLEER. V lost 4 bases to trimming and J lost 3 bases, with 12 bases between them. The CDR3 spans 15 residues.

J is TRBJ2-1 and V is TRBV7-9; D is perhaps TRBD2 (6 bases). Germline lookup yields CDR1 SEHNR and CDR2 FQNEAQ (reference sequence). The CDR3 extends over 17 amino acids. V lost 2 bases, J lost 2 bases, and 16 bases lay in between. For the CDR3, the DNA is TGTGCCAGCAGCTTAAAGGTGGGACTGGGGACCTACAATGAGCAGTTCTTC. Its protein product is CASSLKVGLGTYNEQFF.

This clone showed up just a few times. The chain carries TRBV5-1 and TRBJ2-5; D unresolved. The CDR3 length is 13 residues. The V gene's germline CDR1 is SGHRS and CDR2 YFSETQ. With 3 bases removed from V and 1 base from J, the gap between germline ends came to 7 bases. The CDR3 loop is CASSSTSQETQYF. The CDR3 DNA follows: TGCGCCAGCAGCTCGACCTCCCAAGAGACCCAGTACTTC.

This clone was counted between two and nine times. One end of the junction does not line up with germline, which may come from a read error. For the CDR3, the DNA is TGCGCCAGCAGAGGTTTCGAGGGGGCGAACGCTGAAGCTTTCTTT. It encodes CASRGFEGANAEAFF. The J gene is TRBJ1-1, the V gene TRBV5-1; TRBD1 matches 7 bases. Germline CDR1 reads SGHRS; CDR2 reads YFSETQ. The CDR3 spans 15 residues.